This T cell receptor beta chain was sequenced in a study of identical twins. TCRdb redid the calling of the 5' RACE reads with MiXCR, one entry per CDR3 protein. The sample shows 1.5 million to 2 million distinct CDR3 sequences, more than 30% of them seen only once. Germline V gene data show CDR1 as SGHRS and CDR2 as YFSETQ. The V and J ends lost 0 bases and 3 bases, in that order; junction bases with no gene match: 3. CDR3 length: 16 amino acids. Study findings and constraints: Insertions ran lower in abundant cord blood beta clonotypes, though not in memory repertoires. The study found weaker excess twin sharing in beta out-of-frame sequences.

This clonotype has more than one count but fewer than ten. As yet, its antigen is unknown. Each donor (without exception) was a healthy Caucasian. The genes are TRBV5-1 and TRBJ2-1; 10 nucleotides line up with TRBD2. The sequencing input was cord blood. The source is a newborn girl in good health. The CDR3 protein is CASSLAWTSGYNEQFF. CDR3 DNA sequence: TGCGCCAGCAGCTTGGCTTGGACTAGCGGCTACAATGAGCAGTTCTTC.